These T cell receptor beta chains were read from a single sample in a study of blood T cell repertoires in COVID-19. The table came from immunoSEQ multiplex PCR; TCRdb's copy has only in-frame clones and leaves some out. Of 140,000 to 150,000 clones listed, about nine tenths were seen once; the top ten hold about 2.5%. Input material: peripheral blood. The receptors derive from a human donor in a cohort sampled during active COVID-19. Both conserved end residues are part of each CDR3. Each record gives: CDR3 DNA, CDR3 protein, J gene, clone size, V gene, D gene. A D gene is named only where the DNA matches it firmly. The listing skips clone size in some rows; elsewhere it reads once, few, many or a size class.

TGTGCCAGCAGTAGACTAGCGGGGGACACCGGGGAGCTGTTTTTT	CASSRLAGDTGELFF	TRBJ2-2	once	TRBV25-1	TRBD2
TGTGCCAGCAGCTTGTACATAGCTCCGTCCTACGAGCAGTACTTC	CASSLYIAPSYEQYF	TRBJ2-7	NA	TRBV5-4	NA
TGTGCCAGCAGCGCAGGGACAGGCACTGAAGCTTTCTTT	CASSAGTGTEAFF	TRBJ1-1	NA	TRBV9	TRBD1
TGCGCCAGCAGTCACCCCGGCCCCGACAGGGAGGTTCCTAATGGCTACACCTTC	CASSHPGPDREVPNGYTF	TRBJ1-2	NA	TRBV23-1	TRBD1
TGTGCCAGCAGCCTGGGACTAGCGGGAGAAGAAGAGACCCAGTACTTC	CASSLGLAGEEETQYF	TRBJ2-5	NA	TRBV11-3	TRBD2
TGCGCCAGCAGCGTTACAGGGTTAATTAGCAATCAGCCCCAGCATTTT	CASSVTGLISNQPQHF	TRBJ1-5	NA	TRBV4-3	NA
TGTGCCACCAGCAGAGATTCCGGGGGCTCCTATAATTCACCCCTCCACTTT	CATSRDSGGSYNSPLHF	TRBJ1-6	NA	TRBV15	NA
TGTGCCATCAGTGAGACAGACCAAGAGACCCAGTACTTC	CAISETDQETQYF	TRBJ2-5	NA	TRBV10-3	NA
TGCGCCAGCAGCCAAGTGGTGGGGGAGGAATACGAGCAGTACTTC	CASSQVVGEEYEQYF	TRBJ2-7	few	TRBV4-3	NA
TGCGCCAGCAGCCAAGATGTGGGGCCCACCTACGAGCAGTACTTC	CASSQDVGPTYEQYF	TRBJ2-7	NA	TRBV4-3	NA
TGTGCCAGCGGCATGACAGGGGTGGAGACCCAGTACTTC	CASGMTGVETQYF	TRBJ2-5	NA	TRBV5-4	TRBD1
TGTGCCAGCAGCCGGTCAGTGACAGTAACCTACGAGCAGTACTTC	CASSRSVTVTYEQYF	TRBJ2-7	NA	TRBV6-5	NA
TGTGCCAGCAGCGTATCGTCGACAGGCAGGGGGTACAATGAGCAGTTCTTC	CASSVSSTGRGYNEQFF	TRBJ2-1	NA	TRBV9	TRBD1
TGCGCCAGCAGCCAAGTTTGGACTGCCTTCAATGAGCAGTTCTTC	CASSQVWTAFNEQFF	TRBJ2-1	NA	TRBV4-3	NA
TGTGCCAGCAGGGGGGTGGGACAGATAATGTCTGCGGACTATGGCTACACCTTC	CASRGVGQIMSADYGYTF	TRBJ1-2	NA	TRBV28	TRBD1
TGTGCCTGGAGTGTTGGACGGGGGGACTACGAGCAGTACTTC	CAWSVGRGDYEQYF	TRBJ2-7	NA	TRBV30	TRBD2
TGCGCCAGCAGTGGAGGAACTAGCGGAAGGCACAATGAGCAGTTCTTC	CASSGGTSGRHNEQFF	TRBJ2-1	NA	TRBV10-2	TRBD2
TGTGCCAGCAGCTTAGCCCTTGGACTAGCGGGGGCCCAACAAGAGACCCAGTACTTC	CASSLALGLAGAQQETQYF	TRBJ2-5	NA	TRBV7-2	TRBD2
TGTGCCAGCTCAACCGGACAGGGCAGAACTGAAGCTTTCTTT	CASSTGQGRTEAFF	TRBJ1-1	NA	TRBV18	TRBD1
TGTGCCAGCGAAGGGGACAGCAGGGAGACCCAGTACTTC	CASEGDSRETQYF	TRBJ2-5	NA	TRBV2	TRBD1
TGTGCCAGCAGCTTAGCCGAGGTCGCTGAAGCTTTCTTT	CASSLAEVAEAFF	TRBJ1-1	NA	TRBV7-2	NA
TGTGCCAGCAGCGTTACCGGGGTCACTGAAGCTTTCTTT	CASSVTGVTEAFF	TRBJ1-1	NA	TRBV9	NA
TGTGCCACCAGCAGCGAGAGCGGGGAATACAATGAGCAGTTCTTC	CATSSESGEYNEQFF	TRBJ2-1	NA	TRBV15	TRBD2
TGTGCCAGCAGCCGCAAGGGGCAGGGGGCAGATGAGCAGTTCTTC	CASSRKGQGADEQFF	TRBJ2-1	few	TRBV7-3	TRBD1
TGTGCCAGCAGCTTAAGGCAGGGTCTAGATACGCAGTATTTT	CASSLRQGLDTQYF	TRBJ2-3	once	TRBV13	NA
TGTGCCAGCAAGGTCCTGGGAGAAGTAGAGACCCAGTACTTC	CASKVLGEVETQYF	TRBJ2-5	once	TRBV2	NA
TGTGCCAGCAGCTTAAGCGTAACAGGGGGCGTCGAGCAGTACTTC	CASSLSVTGGVEQYF	TRBJ2-7	once	TRBV7-3	TRBD1
TGTGCCAGCAGCTCCAGGGTCTCTGGGGCCAACGTCCTGACTTTC	CASSSRVSGANVLTF	TRBJ2-6	NA	TRBV5-6	NA
TGTGCCAGCAGTTGGACTAGCGGTTACAATGAGCAGTTCTTC	CASSWTSGYNEQFF	TRBJ2-1	NA	TRBV28	TRBD2
TGTGCCAGCAGCGTAGAGGGGGACGGGGCCAACGTCCTGACTTTC	CASSVEGDGANVLTF	TRBJ2-6	NA	TRBV9	NA
TGTGCCAGCAGCTTGGCGGGACAGCCGAACTATGGCTACACCTTC	CASSLAGQPNYGYTF	TRBJ1-2	NA	TRBV7-2	TRBD1
TGTGCCTGGAGTGCTCTTAGCGGGAGCTGGGACACCGGGGAGCTGTTTTTT	CAWSALSGSWDTGELFF	TRBJ2-2	NA	TRBV30	TRBD2
TGCGCCAGCAGTCAACCGACGATGACGGGACAGGGAATCGCATCCTATAATTCACCCCTCCACTTT	CASSQPTMTGQGIASYNSPLHF	TRBJ1-6	NA	TRBV23-1	TRBD1